A single sample is the source of the 32 T cell receptor beta chains below, sequenced in a study of long-term antiretroviral therapy in people with HIV. Sequencing relied on immunoSEQ assay v3.0, run at survey level. The repertoire was sequenced with immunoSEQ multiplex PCR; TCRdb's copy has only in-frame clones and lacks some. The data contain 26,000 or so clones, around 87% of them singletons. The material sequenced was unsorted PBMCs, taken 0.5 years after starting antiretroviral therapy. These receptors all stem from a woman aged 18-29 years with HIV.

The sample holds a few counts of this clone. The chain couples TRBV7-2 to TRBJ1-4, with D possibly matching TRBD1 (6 bases). The CDR3 has 15 amino acids. V dropped 4 bases and J dropped 8 bases, with 17 bases sitting between them. Germline V CDR1 and CDR2: SGHTA, FQGNSA. The chain's CDR3 is CASSWGPTLDEKLFF. The CDR3 DNA reads TGTGCCAGCAGCTGGGGGCCTACCCTAGACGAAAAACTGTTTTTT.

V is TRBV19 and J is TRBJ2-7; D gene ambiguous. V lost 2 bases, J lost 2 bases, and 4 bases lay in between. The CDR3 length is 12 residues. Looked up from germline, CDR1 is LNHDA and CDR2 is SQIVND (reference sequence). The CDR3 coding sequence is TGTGCCAGTAGTATATCAGCCTACGAGCAGTACTTC. Amino acids: CASSISAYEQYF.

The chain combines TRBV7-3 with TRBJ2-3; 8 positions match TRBD1. Germline V gene lookup returns CDR1 SGHTA and CDR2 FQGTGA. V was pared by 2 bases and J by 2 bases, with 9 bases of the junction left unmatched. The CDR3 has 17 amino acids. The CDR3 protein is CASSLAGQGISTDTQYF. CDR3 DNA: TGTGCCAGCAGCTTAGCCGGACAGGGAATATCCACAGATACGCAGTATTTT.

V gene TRBV4-3 combines with J gene TRBJ2-4; D gene uncertain. CDR3 length equals 20 residues. The V end lost 0 bases, the J end lost 0 bases, and 21 bases lay between the germline ends. Looked up from germline, CDR1 is LGHNA and CDR2 is YSLEER. The CDR3 region is CASSQDLGKVRYLAKNIQYF. The CDR3 DNA reads TGCGCCAGCAGCCAAGATTTGGGGAAGGTCCGATACCTAGCCAAAAACATTCAGTACTTC.

The gene calls are TRBV7-2 and TRBJ1-1, with TRBD1 matching 7 bases. Germline values: CDR1 SGHTA, CDR2 FQGNSA. The V gene end was trimmed by 6 bases and the J gene end by 1 base; junction bases not matched to a gene: 5. The CDR3 has 14 amino acids. The CDR3 here is CASRFRQGNTEAFF. The CDR3, as DNA: TGTGCCAGCAGATTTAGACAGGGGAACACTGAAGCTTTCTTT.

The chain links TRBV6-5 to TRBJ2-7, with D possibly matching TRBD1 (6 bases). V shed 3 bases and J shed 2 bases, with 11 bases lying between them. This CDR3 comprises 14 residues. Germline-derived CDR1 and CDR2 are MNHEY and SVGAGI. Written as DNA, the CDR3 is TGTGCCAGCAGTTATCGGGACAATACCTACGAGCAGTACTTC. Its translation is CASSYRDNTYEQYF.

V is TRBV15 and J is TRBJ2-1, with D maybe TRBD1 (5 bases). This CDR3 region has 15 residues. The germline V and J ends were trimmed by 0 bases and 10 bases, with 16 bases remaining between them. CDR1 LNHNV and CDR2 YYDKDF come from the germline V gene (reference sequence). CDR3 protein: CATSRDRTLQGEQFF. The DNA for the CDR3 is TGTGCCACCAGCAGAGATCGTACGCTTCAGGGCGAGCAGTTCTTC.

This chain connects TRBV7-3 to TRBJ2-1, with TRBD2 matching over 8 bases. The V segment lost 5 bases and the J segment 8 bases; nucleotides outside the gene matches: 11. Germline values: CDR1 SGHTA, CDR2 FQGTGA. CDR3 length: 15 residues. CDR3 sequence (DNA): TGTGCCAGCAGCCGAGCGGGAGAGGTGGGTGATGAGCAGTTCTTC. Amino acid sequence: CASSRAGEVGDEQFF.

The sample holds a few counts of this clone. The chain is built from TRBV4-2 and TRBJ2-3, with no clear D. This CDR3 has 17 amino acids. Germline lookup yields CDR1 LGHNA and CDR2 YNFKEQ. V was pared by 0 bases and J by 3 bases, with 16 bases between. The CDR3 bases are TGTGCCAGCAGCCAAGAGGTGTTAGCCCTGAATACAGATACGCAGTATTTT. The encoded protein is CASSQEVLALNTDTQYF.

The gene calls are TRBV7-2 and TRBJ1-4, with D tentatively TRBD1 (6 bases). From germline, CDR1 is SGHTA and CDR2 FQGNSA. V shed 10 bases and J shed 13 bases, with 16 bases lying between them. CDR3 size: 11 residues. CDR3 region: CATAMRGALFF. The CDR3 DNA reads TGTGCCACAGCAATGAGGGGGGCACTGTTTTTT.

This clone was picked up one time. The genes are TRBV6-1 and TRBJ1-1; D call uncertain. This CDR3 is built from 19 residues. The V and J ends lost 2 bases and 6 bases respectively, with 28 bases between them. Germline V gene data show CDR1 as MNHNS and CDR2 as SASEGT. The CDR3 DNA reads TGTGCCAGCAGTGAATTAATGTTTTATATGTCGGTGGGAGTGCCTGAAGCTTTCTTT. Encoded protein: CASSELMFYMSVGVPEAFF.

J is TRBJ1-1 and V is TRBV28, with TRBD1 matching 7 bases. After removal of 4 bases from V and 4 bases from J, the junction contained 3 bases not matched to a gene. Germline lookup yields CDR1 MDHEN and CDR2 SYDVKM. The length of the CDR3 is 13 residues. Here the CDR3 DNA reads TGTGCCAGCAGTTCCGGACAGGTCACTGAAGCTTTCTTT. It specifies CASSSGQVTEAFF.

This clone was observed a few times. The chain employs TRBV7-9 and TRBJ1-2, with D possibly being TRBD1 (5 bases). Trimming left V 3 bases short and J 8 bases short, with 22 bases between. Germline V gives CDR1 SEHNR, CDR2 FQNEAQ (reference sequence). The CDR3 is made up of 16 amino acids. The DNA of the CDR3 is TGTGCCAGCAGCTTGTTAATGGGCTCGGGGCTCGGGGGCTACACCTTC. It is translated as CASSLLMGSGLGGYTF.

This sequence joins TRBV4-3 and TRBJ2-2, with 7 bases that match TRBD1. The CDR3 consists of 18 residues. CDR1 LGHNA and CDR2 YSLEER come from the germline V gene. Losses at the gene ends were 1 base for V and 0 bases for J; bases not matched to a gene: 8. In nucleotides, the CDR3 is TGCGCCAGCAGCCAAGGCCTCCTAGGGGGCGCGAACACCGGGGAGCTGTTTTTT. Residues: CASSQGLLGGANTGELFF.

The chain recombines TRBV2 with TRBJ2-7; D gene uncertain. Germline V gene data show CDR1 as SNHLY and CDR2 as FYNNEI. V shed 3 bases and J shed 1 base, with 4 bases lying between them. The CDR3 sequence is 12 residues long. The chain's CDR3 is CASSDSSYEQYF. DNA for the CDR3: TGTGCCAGCAGTGACAGTTCCTACGAGCAGTACTTC.

The chain joins TRBV9 to TRBJ2-7; D remains unclear. Germline V gene lookup returns CDR1 SGDLS and CDR2 YYNGEE. Between the trimmed V and J ends, which lost 4 bases and 6 bases, there was a span of 20 bases. The CDR3 is 15 amino acids. CDR3 DNA sequence: TGTGCCAGCAGCTACTCTCATTCTACCTCCCTCGAGCAGTACTTC. Its protein is CASSYSHSTSLEQYF.

This sequence joins TRBV13 and TRBJ1-5; no reliable D call. The CDR3 spans 12 residues. The V end lost 3 bases, the J end lost 2 bases, and 2 bases lay between the germline ends. The germline gives CDR1 PRHDT, CDR2 FYEKMQ (reference sequence). The CDR3 region is CASSFGNQPQHF. CDR3 DNA sequence: TGTGCCAGCAGCTTCGGCAATCAGCCCCAGCATTTT.

V gene TRBV5-4 combines with J gene TRBJ1-4; no firm D call. Germline loops: CDR1 SGHNT, CDR2 YYREEE (reference sequence). The CDR3 is 14 amino acids. Trimming removed 4 bases at V and 7 bases at J, with 14 bases between. The CDR3 nucleotides are TGTGCCAGCAGCCCGTCGGGCGCGGGTGAAAAACTGTTTTTT. It encodes CASSPSGAGEKLFF.

This clone is a singleton in its sample. This chain uses TRBV13 with TRBJ2-4; 7 bases match TRBD1. V was clipped by 4 bases and J by 6 bases; unmatched bases: 6. Per germline, CDR1 PRHDT and CDR2 FYEKMQ (reference sequence). The CDR3 covers 14 residues. The chain's CDR3 is CASSSRQGRNIQYF. CDR3 bases: TGTGCCAGCAGCTCCCGACAGGGTCGAAACATTCAGTACTTC.

The chain couples TRBV6-5 to TRBJ1-5; D possibly corresponds to TRBD1 (6 bases). The CDR3 has 15 residues. Between the trimmed V and J ends, which lost 6 bases and 7 bases, there was a span of 19 bases. Per germline, CDR1 MNHEY and CDR2 SVGAGI. DNA of the CDR3: TGTGCCAGCAGCCCGACAGGCTGGGGTAGACAGCCCCAGCATTTT. Amino acids: CASSPTGWGRQPQHF.

This chain connects TRBV19 to TRBJ2-3, with 10 bases identical to TRBD1. The CDR3 has 16 residues. Germline assignment: CDR1 LNHDA and CDR2 SQIVND (reference sequence). J gave up 1 base and V 2 bases, and 3 bases lay outside the gene matches. The CDR3 coding sequence is TGTGCCAGTAGTATAATGGACAGGGGGGGCACAGATACGCAGTATTTT. It translates to CASSIMDRGGTDTQYF.

V and J are TRBV7-2 and TRBJ2-7; D is tentatively TRBD1 or TRBD2 (5 bases each). Germline V CDR1 and CDR2: SGHTA, FQGNSA. CDR3 length equals 13 residues. V gave up 5 bases and J gave up 3 bases, with 11 bases separating them. CDR3 region: CASSPGTLYEQYF. As DNA, the CDR3 is TGTGCCAGCAGCCCCGGGACCCTCTACGAGCAGTACTTC.

The rearrangement uses TRBV19 and TRBJ2-3; D may match TRBD1 or TRBD2 (6 bases each). Germline V gives CDR1 LNHDA, CDR2 SQIVND (reference sequence). This CDR3 has 14 residues. V was shortened by 6 bases and J by 3 bases, with 13 bases between the two germline ends. CDR3 coding DNA: TGTGCCAGTAGCTGGGGGCGGGAAACAGATACGCAGTATTTT. Amino acid sequence: CASSWGRETDTQYF.

This chain joins TRBV11-1 and TRBJ1-1; possibly TRBD1 for D (5 bases). This CDR3 is 17 amino acids long. Trimming stripped 3 bases from V and 0 bases from J, with 17 bases between. Germline CDR1 is SGHAT and CDR2 is FQDESV (reference sequence). Here the CDR3 DNA reads TGTGCCAGCAGCTTTTCGGGGTTTGGGACCATGAACACTGAAGCTTTCTTT. It encodes CASSFSGFGTMNTEAFF.

The chain uses TRBV5-1 and TRBJ1-1; no clear D. The CDR3 has 15 amino acids. Per germline, CDR1 SGHRS and CDR2 YFSETQ. Trimming left V 6 bases short and J 1 base short, with 16 bases between. The CDR3 protein is CASMITGPPNTEAFF. CDR3 nucleotide sequence: TGCGCCAGCATGATCACCGGGCCACCGAACACTGAAGCTTTCTTT. The variable domain in full, completed from reference TRBV5-1 and TRBJ1-1, reads KAGVTQTPRYLIKTRGQQVTLSCSPISGHRSVSWYQQTPGQGLQFLFEYFSETQRNKGNFPGRFSGRQFSNSRSEMNVSTLELGDSALYLCASMITGPPNTEAFFGQGTRLTVV.

The chain recombines TRBV27 with TRBJ1-1, with 7 positions matching TRBD1. J lost 1 base, V lost 9 bases, and 11 bases had no gene match. The CDR3 contains 15 residues. Germline V gene sequence: CDR1 MNHEY, CDR2 SMNVEV (reference sequence). This CDR3 reads CARRGRVSRNTEAFF. The CDR3 DNA reads as TGTGCCAGAAGGGGGCGGGTCTCGAGGAACACTGAAGCTTTCTTT.

This clone was seen once. V and J are TRBV19 and TRBJ2-3; no clear D. V was clipped by 3 bases and J by 4 bases, with 8 bases between them. CDR1 and CDR2 from the germline V gene are LNHDA and SQIVND (reference sequence). CDR3 length equals 13 residues. The chain's CDR3 is CASSIYYADTQYF. CDR3 nucleotide sequence: TGTGCCAGTAGTATTTATTATGCAGATACGCAGTATTTT.

The gene calls are TRBV28 and TRBJ2-5; 12 bases map to TRBD1. The CDR3 totals 16 residues. V gave up 7 bases and J gave up 5 bases; unmatched junction bases: 11. Germline CDR1 reads MDHEN; CDR2 reads SYDVKM. The chain's CDR3 is CASTMGGQGAGETQYF. The CDR3 nucleotides are TGTGCCAGCACCATGGGGGGACAGGGGGCCGGCGAGACCCAGTACTTC. Based on the CDR3 plus reference TRBV28 and TRBJ2-5, the full variable domain is DVKVTQSSRYLVKRTGEKVFLECVQDMDHENMFWYRQDPGLGLRLIYFSYDVKMKEKGDIPEGYSVSREKKERFSLILESASTNQTSMYLCASTMGGQGAGETQYFGPGTRLLVL.

This sequence joins TRBV11-2 and TRBJ2-7; no clear D. V lost 0 bases and J lost 5, with 2 bases in between. The CDR3 consists of 11 residues. Germline assignment: CDR1 SGHAT and CDR2 FQNNGV. The CDR3: CASSLDHEQYF. In DNA form, the CDR3 reads TGTGCCAGCAGCTTAGACCACGAGCAGTACTTC.

J is TRBJ1-1 and V is TRBV5-5, with 9 bases identical to TRBD1. This CDR3 is 17 amino acids long. Trimming removed 2 bases from V and 0 bases from J; junction bases left unmatched: 8. Germline values: CDR1 SGHKS, CDR2 YYEKEE (reference sequence). The CDR3 nucleotides read TGTGCCAGCAGCTTACTCGGGACAGGGATACTGAACACTGAAGCTTTCTTT. Translation gives CASSLLGTGILNTEAFF.

The chain couples TRBV7-2 to TRBJ2-2; 7 bases map to TRBD1. After removal of 5 bases from V and 0 bases from J, the junction contained 6 bases not matched to a gene. The CDR3 has 16 residues. The germline CDR1 and CDR2 sequences are SGHTA and FQGNSA. The CDR3 DNA follows: TGTGCCAGCAGCCCGTGGACAGGACCGAACACCGGGGAGCTGTTTTTT. Translation: CASSPWTGPNTGELFF.

The chain links TRBV14 to TRBJ1-1, with 7 nucleotides matching TRBD1. Losses at the gene ends were 3 bases for V and 4 bases for J; bases not matched to a gene: 8. In germline, CDR1 is SGHDN, CDR2 FVKESK. The CDR3 contains 15 residues. The DNA for the CDR3 is TGTGCCAGCAGCCACCACACAGGGGCTAGCACTGAAGCTTTCTTT. It translates to CASSHHTGASTEAFF.